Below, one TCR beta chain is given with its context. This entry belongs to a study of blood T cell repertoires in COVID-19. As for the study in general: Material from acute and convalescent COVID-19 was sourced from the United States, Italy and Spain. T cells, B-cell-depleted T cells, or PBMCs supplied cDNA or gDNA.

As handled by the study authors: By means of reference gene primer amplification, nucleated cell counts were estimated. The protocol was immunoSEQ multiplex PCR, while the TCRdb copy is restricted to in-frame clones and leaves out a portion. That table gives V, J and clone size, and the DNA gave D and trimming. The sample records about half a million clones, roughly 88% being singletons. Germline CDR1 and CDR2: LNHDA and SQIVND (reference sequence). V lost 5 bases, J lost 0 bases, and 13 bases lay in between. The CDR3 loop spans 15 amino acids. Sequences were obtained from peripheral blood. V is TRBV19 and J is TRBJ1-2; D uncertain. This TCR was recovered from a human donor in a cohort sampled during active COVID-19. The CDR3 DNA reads TGTGCCAGTAGTCTGCGACCGGAGGCTAACTATGGCTACACCTTC. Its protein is CASSLRPEANYGYTF.